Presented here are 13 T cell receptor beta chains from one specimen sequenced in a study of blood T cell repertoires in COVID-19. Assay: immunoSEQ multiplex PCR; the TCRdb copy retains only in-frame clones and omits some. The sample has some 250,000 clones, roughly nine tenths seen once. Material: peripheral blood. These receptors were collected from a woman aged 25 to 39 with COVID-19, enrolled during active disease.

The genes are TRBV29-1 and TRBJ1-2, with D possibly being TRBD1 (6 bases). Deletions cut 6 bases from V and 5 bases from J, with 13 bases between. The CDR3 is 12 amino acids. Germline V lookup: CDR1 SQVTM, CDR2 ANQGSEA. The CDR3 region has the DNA TGCAGCGTGTCCACAGGGCCATATGGCTACACCTTC. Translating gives CSVSTGPYGYTF.

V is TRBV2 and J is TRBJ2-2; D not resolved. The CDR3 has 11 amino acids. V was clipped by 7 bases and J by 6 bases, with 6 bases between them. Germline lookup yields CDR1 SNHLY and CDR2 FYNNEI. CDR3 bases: TGTGCCAGCACCAAATCCGGGGAGCTGTTTTTT. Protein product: CASTKSGELFF.

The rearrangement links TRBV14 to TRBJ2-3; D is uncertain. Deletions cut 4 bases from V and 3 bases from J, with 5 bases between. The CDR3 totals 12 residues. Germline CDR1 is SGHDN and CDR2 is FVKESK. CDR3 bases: TGTGCCAGCAGCCCTTTTACAGATACGCAGTATTTT. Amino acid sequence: CASSPFTDTQYF.

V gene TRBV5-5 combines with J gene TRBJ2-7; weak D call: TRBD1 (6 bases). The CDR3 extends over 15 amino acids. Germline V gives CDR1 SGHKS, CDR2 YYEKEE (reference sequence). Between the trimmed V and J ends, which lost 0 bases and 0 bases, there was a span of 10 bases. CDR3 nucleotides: TGTGCCAGCAGCTTGGGGGGGCCCAGCTCCTACGAGCAGTACTTC. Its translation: CASSLGGPSSYEQYF.

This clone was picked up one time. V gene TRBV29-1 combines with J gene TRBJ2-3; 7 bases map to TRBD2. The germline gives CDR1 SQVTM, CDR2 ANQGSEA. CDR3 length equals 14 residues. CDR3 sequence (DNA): TGCAGGTTAGTTCGTGGACTAGTAACAGATACGCAGTATTTT. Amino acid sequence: CRLVRGLVTDTQYF.

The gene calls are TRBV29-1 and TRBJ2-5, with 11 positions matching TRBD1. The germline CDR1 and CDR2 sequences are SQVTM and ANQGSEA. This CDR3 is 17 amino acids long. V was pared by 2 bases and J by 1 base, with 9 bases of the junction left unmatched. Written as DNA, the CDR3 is TGCAGCGTTGAAAGGACAGGGGGCGGAATAAGCCAAGAGACCCAGTACTTC. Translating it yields CSVERTGGGISQETQYF.

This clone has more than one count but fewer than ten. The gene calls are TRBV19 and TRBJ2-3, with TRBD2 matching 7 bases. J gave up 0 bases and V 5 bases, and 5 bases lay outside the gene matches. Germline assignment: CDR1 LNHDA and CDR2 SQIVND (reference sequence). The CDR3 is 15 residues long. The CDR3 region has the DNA TGTGCCAGTAGTCCCCGCGGGGGTAGCACAGATACGCAGTATTTT. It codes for CASSPRGGSTDTQYF.

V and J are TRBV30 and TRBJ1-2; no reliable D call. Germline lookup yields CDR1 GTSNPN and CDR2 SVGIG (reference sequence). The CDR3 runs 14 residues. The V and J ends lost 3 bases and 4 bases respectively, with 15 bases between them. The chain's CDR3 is CAWSSSSGSYGYTF. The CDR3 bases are TGTGCCTGGAGCTCGTCCTCGGGATCCTATGGCTACACCTTC.

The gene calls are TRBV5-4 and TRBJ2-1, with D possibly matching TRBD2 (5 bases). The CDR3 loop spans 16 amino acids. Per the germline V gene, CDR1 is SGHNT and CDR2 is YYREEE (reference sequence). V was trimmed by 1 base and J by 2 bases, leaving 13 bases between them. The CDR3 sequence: CASSLIGVVPYNEQFF. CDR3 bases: TGTGCCAGCAGCTTGATCGGGGTAGTCCCCTACAATGAGCAGTTCTTC. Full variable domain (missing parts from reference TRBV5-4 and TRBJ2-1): ETGVTQSPTHLIKTRGQQVTLRCSSQSGHNTVSWYQQALGQGPQFIFQYYREEENGRGNFPPRFSGLQFPNYSSELNVNALELDDSALYLCASSLIGVVPYNEQFFGPGTRLTVL.

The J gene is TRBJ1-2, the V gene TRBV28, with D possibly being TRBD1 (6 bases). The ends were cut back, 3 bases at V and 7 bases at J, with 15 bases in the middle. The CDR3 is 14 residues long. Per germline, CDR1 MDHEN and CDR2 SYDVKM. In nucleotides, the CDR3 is TGTGCCAGCAGTTTCTTCCGGGGGGCGACTGGCTACACCTTC. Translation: CASSFFRGATGYTF.

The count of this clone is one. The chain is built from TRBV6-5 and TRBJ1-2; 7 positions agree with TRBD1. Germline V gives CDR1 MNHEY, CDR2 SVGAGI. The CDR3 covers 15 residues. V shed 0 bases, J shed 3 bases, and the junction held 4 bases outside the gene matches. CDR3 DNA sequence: TGTGCCAGCAGTTACTCGAAGGGGGCGGACTATGGCTACACCTTC. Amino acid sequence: CASSYSKGADYGYTF.

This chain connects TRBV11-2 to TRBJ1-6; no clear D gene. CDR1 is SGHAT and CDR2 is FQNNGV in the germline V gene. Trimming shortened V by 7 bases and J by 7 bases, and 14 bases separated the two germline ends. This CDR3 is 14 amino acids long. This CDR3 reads CASTITSGNSPLHF. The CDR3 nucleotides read TGTGCCAGCACCATCACGTCGGGAAATTCACCCCTCCACTTT.

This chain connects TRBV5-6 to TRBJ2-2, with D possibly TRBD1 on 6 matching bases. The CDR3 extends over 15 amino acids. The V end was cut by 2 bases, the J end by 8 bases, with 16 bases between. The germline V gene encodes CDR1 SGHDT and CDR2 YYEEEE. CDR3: CASSLQGGAFGELFF. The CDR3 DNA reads TGTGCCAGCAGCTTACAGGGTGGGGCTTTTGGGGAGCTGTTTTTT.